This entry lists 30 T cell receptor beta chains sequenced from one sample in a study of T cell clones after liver transplantation. Measured with immunoSEQ multiplex PCR; TCRdb has only the in-frame clones, and not every one. The sample carries about 99,000 clones, about 86% recorded once. This specimen consisted of CD4+ T cells from blood, obtained approximately 43 months after liver transplant. The receptors were sampled from a human patient who received a liver transplant. Some T cells may originate from the graft donor.

V and J are TRBV4-1 and TRBJ2-3, with TRBD1 as a possible D gene (7 bases). There are 16 residues in the CDR3. Looked up from germline, CDR1 is MGHRA and CDR2 is YSYEKL. Trimming removed 1 base at V and 5 bases at J, with 16 bases between. The CDR3 loop is CASSQVGGGEKDTQYF. For the CDR3, the DNA is TGCGCCAGCAGCCAAGTTGGAGGGGGCGAGAAAGATACGCAGTATTTT.

This clone showed up just once. This chain connects TRBV28 to TRBJ2-1; D uncertain. V lost 2 bases to trimming and J lost 9 bases, with 8 bases between them. Per the germline V gene, CDR1 is MDHEN and CDR2 is SYDVKM. The CDR3 contains 12 residues. CDR3 sequence: CASSLTSGEQFF. The CDR3 DNA is TGTGCCAGCAGTTTAACGTCGGGTGAGCAGTTCTTC.

The genes are TRBV6-5 and TRBJ2-4; 8 bases fit TRBD1. The germline V gene encodes CDR1 MNHEY and CDR2 SVGAGI. The CDR3 consists of 16 residues. Trimming at V came to 0 bases and at J to 7 bases, leaving 8 bases not matched to a gene. The CDR3 DNA reads TGTGCCAGCAGTTACTCGAACAGGGGGGAGGATAACATTCAGTACTTC. Encoded protein: CASSYSNRGEDNIQYF.

The chain has TRBV25-1 and TRBJ1-2; a weak D match, TRBD1 (5 bases). The CDR3 is made up of 13 amino acids. Germline V gene sequence: CDR1 MGHDK, CDR2 SYGVNS. The ends were cut back, 4 bases at V and 4 bases at J, with 10 bases in the middle. CDR3 sequence (DNA): TGTGCCAGCAGTGCCCCGGGGGTCTATGGCTACACCTTC. Translation: CASSAPGVYGYTF.

This clone has a handful of counts. The genes are TRBV19 and TRBJ2-3; D tentatively fits TRBD1 or TRBD2 (6 bases each). Trimming pared 8 bases from V and 9 bases from J, leaving 12 bases between. Germline-derived CDR1 and CDR2 are LNHDA and SQIVND (reference sequence). This CDR3 has 11 residues. In DNA form, the CDR3 reads TGTGCCAGTCGGGGGCGGGCAACGCAGTATTTT. Its protein is CASRGRATQYF.

The genes are TRBV12-5 and TRBJ1-1; 7 bases match TRBD1. The V and J ends lost 1 base and 1 base, in that order; junction bases with no gene match: 3. This CDR3 is built from 15 residues. CDR1 and CDR2 from the germline V gene are LGHNT and FRNRAP. DNA of the CDR3: TGTGCTAGTGGTTTGGGACAGGGAAGGAACACTGAAGCTTTCTTT. Protein: CASGLGQGRNTEAFF.

This clone is medium-sized (0.01 to 0.1%) within its sample. The rearrangement joins TRBV27 to TRBJ2-7; D unclear. The CDR3 covers 14 residues. CDR1 is MNHEY, CDR2 SMNVEV, per germline (reference sequence). Trimming shortened V by 2 bases and J by 0 bases, and 8 bases separated the two germline ends. CDR3: CASSLKMSSYEQYF. The CDR3 bases are TGTGCCAGCAGTTTAAAGATGAGCTCCTACGAGCAGTACTTC.

As concerns this clone: The same CDR3 can be traced to other DNA sequences in this sample. V gene TRBV7-2 combines with J gene TRBJ2-5; D gene uncertain. Germline V CDR1 and CDR2: SGHTA, FQGNSA. The germline V and J ends were trimmed by 0 bases and 4 bases, with 3 bases remaining between them. CDR3 length: 12 residues. CDR3 amino acids: CASSLARETQYF. CDR3 DNA: TGTGCCAGCAGCTTAGCGCGAGAGACCCAGTACTTC. Looking up the rest from reference TRBV7-2 and TRBJ2-5 gives the full variable domain: GAGVSQSPSNKVTEKGKDVELRCDPISGHTALYWYRQSLGQGLEFLIYFQGNSAPDKSGLPSDRFSAERTGGSVSTLTIQRTQQEDSAVYLCASSLARETQYFGPGTRLLVL.

This rearrangement joins TRBV6-4 to TRBJ2-1; no clear D. Germline V gives CDR1 MRHNA, CDR2 SNTAGT. This CDR3 region has 16 residues. The V end lost 0 bases, the J end lost 9 bases, and 18 bases lay between the germline ends. The CDR3 nucleotides read TGTGCCAGCAGTGACTCGCCCGCGACCAAATGGGTTGAGCAGTTCTTC. Translation gives CASSDSPATKWVEQFF.

The V call is TRBV5-4, the J call TRBJ1-6; D unclear. Trimming stripped 4 bases from V and 5 bases from J, with 16 bases between. CDR3 length equals 16 residues. Per the germline V gene, CDR1 is SGHNT and CDR2 is YYREEE (reference sequence). CDR3 bases: TGTGCCAGCAGCGCTGGAGGGTCGTTTCATAATTCACCCCTCCACTTT. Encoded protein: CASSAGGSFHNSPLHF.

The CDR3 nucleotides read TGTGCCAGCAGTATATCGACTTCGAACACTGAAGCTTTCTTT. Residues: CASSISTSNTEAFF. The chain carries TRBV6-4 and TRBJ1-1; D call uncertain. The CDR3 is 14 amino acids. V shed 5 bases and J shed 1 base, with 11 bases lying between them. Per germline, CDR1 MRHNA and CDR2 SNTAGT.

The chain combines TRBV27 with TRBJ2-4; 10 positions agree with TRBD1. This CDR3 spans 16 amino acids. J gave up 3 bases and V 4 bases, and 6 bases lay outside the gene matches. The germline CDR1 and CDR2 sequences are MNHEY and SMNVEV (reference sequence). DNA of the CDR3: TGTGCCAGCAGTTGGGGACAGGGGCTAGGCAAAAACATTCAGTACTTC. It encodes CASSWGQGLGKNIQYF.

The chain couples TRBV6-5 to TRBJ2-7; D is perhaps TRBD1 or TRBD2 (5 bases each). CDR1 is MNHEY and CDR2 is SVGAGI in the germline V gene. Trimming stripped 6 bases from V and 1 base from J, with 13 bases between. The CDR3 length is 14 residues. The CDR3 protein is CASREPGRSYEQYF. The DNA of the CDR3 is TGTGCCAGCAGAGAGCCGGGACGGTCCTACGAGCAGTACTTC.

This sequence joins TRBV29-1 and TRBJ2-2; TRBD2 matches at 7 bases. V trimming: 6 bases; J trimming: 1 base; junction bases outside the gene matches: 5. Germline CDR1 reads SQVTM; CDR2 reads ANQGSEA. The CDR3 covers 14 residues. The CDR3 sequence is CSVAPSGNTGELFF. The CDR3 DNA follows: TGCAGCGTCGCCCCTAGCGGGAACACCGGGGAGCTGTTTTTT.

The CDR3 protein is CASSLFGYEQYF. CDR3 sequence (DNA): TGTGCCAGCAGCTTATTCGGGTACGAGCAGTACTTC. The chain has TRBV13 and TRBJ2-7; no clear D gene. V lost 2 bases to trimming and J lost 4 bases, with 6 bases between them. The CDR3 spans 12 residues. Germline CDR1 reads PRHDT; CDR2 reads FYEKMQ (reference sequence).

This chain connects TRBV19 to TRBJ2-1; D is perhaps TRBD1 (6 bases). Germline lookup yields CDR1 LNHDA and CDR2 SQIVND (reference sequence). This CDR3 region has 15 residues. With 7 bases removed from V and 4 bases from J, the gap between germline ends came to 17 bases. The CDR3 DNA sequence: TGTGCCAGTACCTCGGACAGTCTAATATACAATGAGCAGTTCTTC. It codes for CASTSDSLIYNEQFF.

The CDR3 is CASSSGLLLRDEQFF. CDR3 sequence (DNA): TGTGCCAGCAGTTCCGGACTCCTTTTGAGGGATGAGCAGTTCTTC. The chain combines TRBV28 with TRBJ2-1, with D maybe TRBD2 (5 bases). CDR3 length: 15 amino acids. Trimming removed 4 bases from V and 8 bases from J, with 18 bases in between. The germline CDR1 and CDR2 sequences are MDHEN and SYDVKM.

V and J are TRBV4-2 and TRBJ2-1; 11 nucleotides match TRBD2. J gave up 8 bases and V 4 bases, and 7 bases lay outside the gene matches. The germline gives CDR1 LGHNA, CDR2 YNFKEQ. This CDR3 is 15 amino acids long. The CDR3 protein is CASSRGLAGEDEQFF. DNA for the CDR3: TGTGCCAGCAGCCGCGGACTAGCGGGTGAGGATGAGCAGTTCTTC.

This rearrangement joins TRBV5-8 to TRBJ2-3; TRBD2 agrees at 8 bases. This CDR3 comprises 16 residues. The germline gives CDR1 SGHTS, CDR2 YDEGEE. V lost 2 bases and J lost 2; bases outside the gene matches: 7. The CDR3 DNA is TGTGCCAGCAGCTTAGGTCGCGGGGGGTTCACAGATACGCAGTATTTT. Translating it yields CASSLGRGGFTDTQYF.

The chain combines TRBV12-5 with TRBJ1-1; the D is unclear. Trimming removed 1 base from V and 5 bases from J, with 5 bases in between. CDR1 and CDR2 (germline): LGHNT, FRNRAP. This CDR3 spans 12 amino acids. CDR3 sequence (DNA): TGTGCTAGTGGTTTGGAGGGAACTGAAGCTTTCTTT. It is translated as CASGLEGTEAFF.

The chain joins TRBV16 to TRBJ1-3; 7 bases are a match to TRBD1. Germline V gene sequence: CDR1 KGHSY, CDR2 FQNENV. Trimming cost V 3 bases and J 0 bases; bases outside gene matches: 8. The CDR3 sequence is 17 residues long. The CDR3 region is CASSQKNGQVSGNTIYF. The CDR3 DNA reads as TGTGCCAGCAGCCAGAAAAATGGACAGGTCTCTGGAAACACCATATATTTT.

CDR3 loop: CASSTPGQGVETQYF. In DNA form, the CDR3 reads TGTGCCAGCAGTACCCCTGGGCAGGGCGTAGAGACCCAGTACTTC. V usage is TRBV28 and J usage is TRBJ2-5, with a tentative D call TRBD1 (5 bases). V shed 5 bases and J shed 4 bases, with 17 bases lying between them. Germline V lookup: CDR1 MDHEN, CDR2 SYDVKM. The CDR3 totals 15 residues. The variable domain in full, completed from reference TRBV28 and TRBJ2-5, reads DVKVTQSSRYLVKRTGEKVFLECVQDMDHENMFWYRQDPGLGLRLIYFSYDVKMKEKGDIPEGYSVSREKKERFSLILESASTNQTSMYLCASSTPGQGVETQYFGPGTRLLVL.

The rearrangement links TRBV28 to TRBJ2-7; 9 nucleotides align to TRBD1. Germline loops: CDR1 MDHEN, CDR2 SYDVKM. This CDR3 comprises 14 residues. Trimming took 4 bases from V and 6 from J; bases not matched to a gene: 7. For the CDR3, the DNA is TGTGCCAGCAGTTCCCCGGACAGGGGAGGCGAGCAGTACTTC. Protein product: CASSSPDRGGEQYF.

The chain links TRBV13 to TRBJ1-5; 9 bases align to TRBD1. There are 16 residues in the CDR3. Germline loops: CDR1 PRHDT, CDR2 FYEKMQ (reference sequence). Trimming took 3 bases from V and 6 from J; bases not matched to a gene: 9. The CDR3 region is CASSFSLGQGSQPQHF. As DNA, the CDR3 is TGTGCCAGCAGCTTCTCACTGGGACAGGGCAGTCAGCCCCAGCATTTT.

This chain connects TRBV5-1 to TRBJ2-5, with D perhaps matching TRBD1 (6 bases). Trimming stripped 6 bases from V and 1 base from J, with 16 bases between. CDR3 size: 15 residues. The V gene's germline CDR1 is SGHRS and CDR2 YFSETQ. The CDR3 is CASTIGQSLQETQYF. CDR3 DNA: TGCGCCAGCACCATAGGACAGTCCCTCCAAGAGACCCAGTACTTC.

The chain combines TRBV5-1 with TRBJ2-3; D gene ambiguous. The V gene lost 4 bases and the J gene lost 6 bases, with 9 bases spanning the gap. The CDR3 consists of 12 residues. Per germline, CDR1 SGHRS and CDR2 YFSETQ. CDR3 loop: CASSAEGDTQYF. The CDR3 coding sequence is TGCGCCAGCAGCGCCGAAGGGGATACGCAGTATTTT.

J is TRBJ1-6 and V is TRBV6-1; D possibly corresponds to TRBD1 (5 bases). The CDR3 runs 18 residues. Germline V gene sequence: CDR1 MNHNS, CDR2 SASEGT. V lost 4 bases and J 0 bases, leaving 16 bases between the germline ends. The CDR3 loop reads CASSVGAPQSSYNSPLHF. The DNA for the CDR3 is TGTGCCAGCAGTGTAGGGGCGCCCCAGAGCTCCTATAATTCACCCCTCCACTTT.

In this sample, this clone turned up a few times. The rearrangement joins TRBV7-2 to TRBJ2-5; D is perhaps TRBD1 or TRBD2 (5 bases each). CDR1 is SGHTA and CDR2 is FQGNSA in the germline V gene. The CDR3 covers 16 residues. Trimming left V 5 bases short and J 5 bases short, with 21 bases between. The CDR3 loop is CASSLRPGTPGETQYF. The CDR3 coding sequence is TGTGCCAGCAGCCTCCGGCCCGGGACCCCAGGCGAGACCCAGTACTTC.

J is TRBJ2-6 and V is TRBV28; possible D gene TRBD2, 6 bases. CDR3 length: 15 amino acids. Germline CDR1 MDHEN, CDR2 SYDVKM. Trimming took off 5 bases at V and 0 bases at J, with 8 bases between the two ends. CDR3 DNA: TGTGCCAGCAGTATGGGGGGCTCTGGGGCCAACGTCCTGACTTTC. Translated: CASSMGGSGANVLTF. The complete variable domain, with remaining parts taken from reference TRBV28 and TRBJ2-6, reads DVKVTQSSRYLVKRTGEKVFLECVQDMDHENMFWYRQDPGLGLRLIYFSYDVKMKEKGDIPEGYSVSREKKERFSLILESASTNQTSMYLCASSMGGSGANVLTFGAGSRLTVL.

The CDR3 protein is CASTLTGFTDTQYF. CDR3 in DNA: TGCGCCAGCACCCTGACGGGCTTCACAGATACGCAGTATTTT. The chain carries TRBV5-1 and TRBJ2-3, with D uncertain. V was trimmed by 6 bases and J by 2 bases, leaving 13 bases between them. The CDR3 is 14 amino acids. CDR1 and CDR2 (germline): SGHRS, YFSETQ. The entire variable domain, with the rest obtained from reference TRBV5-1 and TRBJ2-3, is as follows: KAGVTQTPRYLIKTRGQQVTLSCSPISGHRSVSWYQQTPGQGLQFLFEYFSETQRNKGNFPGRFSGRQFSNSRSEMNVSTLELGDSALYLCASTLTGFTDTQYFGPGTRLTVL.